Detailed here is one TCR beta chain. Assay used: immunoSEQ multiplex PCR; TCRdb lists only in-frame clones, some missing. The sample holds roughly 68,000 clones; 80% to 90% are singletons and the top ten take 5.5% to 8%. This record comes from a study of blood T cell repertoires in COVID-19. Overall study: The analysed material was cDNA or gDNA that came from T cells, B-cell-depleted T cells, or PBMCs.

Losses at the gene ends were 0 bases for V and 5 bases for J; bases not matched to a gene: 9. Looked up from germline, CDR1 is LGHNA and CDR2 is YSLEER. CDR3 length: 17 residues. V is TRBV4-3 and J is TRBJ2-1; 8 bases fit TRBD2. The sequenced material came from peripheral blood. The clonotype originates from a man between 50 and 59 years old with active COVID-19. CDR3 sequence: CASSQDLLLLADNEQFF. CDR3 DNA sequence: TGCGCCAGCAGCCAAGATCTACTTTTACTAGCGGACAATGAGCAGTTCTTC.